This TCR beta chain came from a study of neurological immune-mediated disorders. Study results and limitations: The level of TCR clonal expansion was highest in patients with HTLV-1-associated myelopathy and lowest in multiple sclerosis, where it fell below the level seen in healthy controls.

This CDR3 is built from 17 residues. V was shortened by 8 bases and J by 0 bases, with 19 bases between the two germline ends. This clonotype was picked up many times. Its antigen is still unknown. cDNA synthesis was performed by 5'RACE with 10-nucleotide random UMIs. MiXCR was run by TCRdb on the 5' RACE reads, yielding one entry per CDR3 protein. The data contain 11,000 to 15,000 distinct CDR3 sequences, 8.5% to 12% of them seen just once; the ten biggest clones take up around 25%. Among the participants, healthy controls were blood bank volunteers in Maryland, USA. The unsorted libraries originated from 2 million PBMCs that had been stored at -80 C.

The clonotype originates from a woman aged 35 to 49 in good health. Material: PBMCs. V and J are TRBV12-3 or TRBV12-4 and TRBJ2-2, with D perhaps TRBD2 (7 bases). CDR3 bases: TGTGCCAGCCAAACGGGGGGCCCGTTCGCGAACACCGGGGAGCTGTTTTTT. Its protein product is CASQTGGPFANTGELFF.